This record concerns one T cell receptor beta chain sequence. The antigen is undetermined. Measured with immunoSEQ multiplex PCR; TCRdb has only the in-frame clones, and not every one. The table records some 170,000 clones, roughly nine tenths of them present only once. The data were taken from a study of cytomegalovirus exposure and HLA in healthy donors. Study observations and caveats: For cytomegalovirus status, the classifier reportedly gave diagnoses with high specificity and sensitivity. The study designated roughly 160 TCR beta chains cytomegalovirus-associated. It was confirmed in vitro that a few of the CMV-associated chains were specific for CMV antigens.

This CDR3 spans 13 amino acids. In germline, CDR1 is MDHEN, CDR2 SYDVKM. V dropped 6 bases and J dropped 9; count of bases not matched to a gene: 6. Sample: PBMCs. The genes are TRBV28 and TRBJ2-1; 9 nucleotides line up with TRBD2. This TCR derives from a man between 18 and 29 years old in good health and CMV-seropositive. As DNA, the CDR3 is TGTGCCAGCAGCCTAGCGGGAAGGGGTGAGCAGTTCTTC. Translation gives CASSLAGRGEQFF.